The 13 T cell receptor beta chains listed next were all sequenced from one sample in a study of radiation and T cells in renal cell carcinoma. Assay: immunoSEQ multiplex PCR; the TCRdb copy retains only in-frame clones and omits some. The table lists just over 150,000 clones, about 91% of them singletons, with approximately 13% in the top ten. This sample's time point: blood 2 weeks post-SBRT. Stated treatment: 15 Gy SBRT to primary tumor, nephrectomy 4 weeks later. Sequenced here: blood, sampled from a patient whose treatment included radiotherapy and nephrectomy. The receptor source for this set is a woman aged 45-59 years with renal cell carcinoma.

J is TRBJ2-6 and V is TRBV6-6; D may be TRBD1 (6 bases). V was cut by 7 bases and J by 2 bases, with 12 bases left in between. There are 15 residues in the CDR3. CDR1 and CDR2 from the germline V gene are MNHNY and SVGAGI (reference sequence). The CDR3 reads CASTLQGAGANVLTF. The CDR3 nucleotides read TGTGCCAGCACTCTACAGGGAGCTGGGGCCAACGTCCTGACTTTC.

The V and J genes are TRBV19 and TRBJ1-6, with a weak D call TRBD1 (6 bases). The V end was cut by 5 bases, the J end by 4 bases, with 9 bases between. Germline assignment: CDR1 LNHDA and CDR2 SQIVND (reference sequence). CDR3 size: 14 residues. CDR3 sequence: CASSLTGYNSPLHF. The DNA of the CDR3 is TGTGCCAGTAGTCTGACAGGTTATAATTCACCCCTCCACTTT.

The rearrangement uses TRBV30 and TRBJ1-2; the D is unclear. V gave up 2 bases and J gave up 7 bases, with 11 bases separating them. The germline CDR1 and CDR2 sequences are GTSNPN and SVGIG (reference sequence). The CDR3 contains 12 residues. CDR3 nucleotide sequence: TGTGCCTGGAGTATTATCGTTGGTGGCTACACCTTC. Its protein is CAWSIIVGGYTF.

V usage is TRBV9 and J usage is TRBJ1-1; D remains ambiguous. The length of the CDR3 is 14 residues. Germline V CDR1 and CDR2: SGDLS, YYNGEE. The V end was cut by 3 bases, the J end by 4 bases, with 13 bases between. As DNA, the CDR3 is TGTGCCAGCAGCGGGTTACTCTCCGGCACTGAAGCTTTCTTT. Translation gives CASSGLLSGTEAFF.

V usage is TRBV6-1 and J usage is TRBJ1-6; 7 bases match TRBD1. The CDR3 is 17 residues long. Germline CDR1 is MNHNS and CDR2 is SASEGT. With V trimmed by 1 base and J by 4 bases, 7 bases remained unmatched. CDR3: CASSEEVGTAYNSPLHF. CDR3 coding DNA: TGTGCCAGCAGTGAAGAAGTGGGGACAGCTTATAATTCACCCCTCCACTTT.

As for this clone: The identical CDR3 is also encoded by other nucleotide sequences in the sample. The J gene is TRBJ1-2, the V gene TRBV5-5; weak D call: TRBD1 (5 bases). The CDR3 is 14 residues long. The V and J ends lost 2 bases and 1 base respectively, with 9 bases between them. The germline CDR1 and CDR2 sequences are SGHKS and YYEKEE (reference sequence). CDR3 sequence: CASSLGTGNYGYTF. The CDR3 nucleotides are TGTGCCAGCAGCTTAGGGACCGGTAACTATGGCTACACCTTC.

This clone was seen only once. The chain combines TRBV7-8 with TRBJ2-7; maybe TRBD1 (6 bases). Looked up from germline, CDR1 is SGHVS and CDR2 is FQNEAQ. The CDR3 totals 15 residues. V lost 1 base to trimming and J lost 6 bases, with 16 bases between them. The CDR3 nucleotides are TGTGCCAGCAGCTTAGATGGCCAGGGGCTGGGCGAGCAGTACTTC. Residues: CASSLDGQGLGEQYF.

This clone was picked up a small number of times. This chain joins TRBV18 and TRBJ1-1; D ambiguous. Germline lookup yields CDR1 KGHSH and CDR2 LQKENI. There are 13 residues in the CDR3. V lost 5 bases, J lost 1 base, and 8 bases lay in between. CDR3 loop: CASSYDGNTEAFF. The CDR3, as DNA: TGTGCCAGCTCATATGACGGGAACACTGAAGCTTTCTTT.

The V and J genes are TRBV18 and TRBJ1-1, with TRBD1 as a possible D gene (6 bases). The CDR3 is 16 amino acids. V was trimmed by 1 base and J by 6 bases, leaving 18 bases between them. Germline V lookup: CDR1 KGHSH, CDR2 LQKENI. CDR3 residues: CASSPLGGRVEPEAFF. The CDR3 DNA reads TGTGCCAGCTCACCACTCGGGGGGCGCGTGGAACCTGAAGCTTTCTTT.

This chain links TRBV4-1 with TRBJ1-4, with D possibly TRBD1 on 6 matching bases. This CDR3 contains 16 residues. Trimming shortened V by 5 bases and J by 0 bases, and 13 bases separated the two germline ends. CDR1 is MGHRA, CDR2 YSYEKL, per germline. In DNA, the CDR3 is TGCGCCAGCAGCAAGGGGGACCGAGCAACTAATGAAAAACTGTTTTTT. It specifies CASSKGDRATNEKLFF.

V gene TRBV10-2 combines with J gene TRBJ1-2; the match to TRBD1 covers 7 bases. The CDR3 contains 16 residues. Germline CDR1 is WSHSY and CDR2 is SAAADI. Trimming at V came to 0 bases and at J to 4 bases, leaving 8 bases not matched to a gene. CDR3 region: CASSESRGQVFYGYTF. CDR3 bases: TGCGCCAGCAGTGAGTCGAGAGGACAGGTGTTCTATGGCTACACCTTC.

This chain joins TRBV7-9 and TRBJ1-1, with D unresolved. Looked up from germline, CDR1 is SEHNR and CDR2 is FQNEAQ (reference sequence). V was shortened by 5 bases and J by 11 bases, with 12 bases between the two germline ends. The CDR3 has 11 residues. The CDR3 protein is CASSTSYPAFF. The DNA for the CDR3 is TGTGCCAGCAGCACATCCTACCCGGCTTTCTTT.

This clone was picked up one time. The chain uses TRBV7-2 and TRBJ2-5; D call uncertain. Per germline, CDR1 SGHTA and CDR2 FQGNSA. The V end was cut by 3 bases, the J end by 4 bases, with 3 bases between. The CDR3 is made up of 11 amino acids. CDR3 sequence (DNA): TGTGCCAGCAGCTTTGGAGAGACCCAGTACTTC. Protein product: CASSFGETQYF.